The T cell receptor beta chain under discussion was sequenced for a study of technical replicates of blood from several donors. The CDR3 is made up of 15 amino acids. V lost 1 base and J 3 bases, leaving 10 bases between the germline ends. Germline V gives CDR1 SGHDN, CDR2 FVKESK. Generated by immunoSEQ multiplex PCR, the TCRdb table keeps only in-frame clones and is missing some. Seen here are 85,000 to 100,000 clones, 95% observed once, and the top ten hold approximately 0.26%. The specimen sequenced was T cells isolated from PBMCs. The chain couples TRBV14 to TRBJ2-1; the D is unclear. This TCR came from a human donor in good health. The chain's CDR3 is CASSQGSLVYNEQFF. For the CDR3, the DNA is TGTGCCAGCAGCCAAGGTAGCCTGGTCTACAATGAGCAGTTCTTC. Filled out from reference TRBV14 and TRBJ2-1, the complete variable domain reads EAGVTQFPSHSVIEKGQTVTLRCDPISGHDNLYWYRRVMGKEIKFLLHFVKESKQDESGMPNNRFLAERTGGTYSTLKVQPAELEDSGVYFCASSQGSLVYNEQFFGPGTRLTVL.